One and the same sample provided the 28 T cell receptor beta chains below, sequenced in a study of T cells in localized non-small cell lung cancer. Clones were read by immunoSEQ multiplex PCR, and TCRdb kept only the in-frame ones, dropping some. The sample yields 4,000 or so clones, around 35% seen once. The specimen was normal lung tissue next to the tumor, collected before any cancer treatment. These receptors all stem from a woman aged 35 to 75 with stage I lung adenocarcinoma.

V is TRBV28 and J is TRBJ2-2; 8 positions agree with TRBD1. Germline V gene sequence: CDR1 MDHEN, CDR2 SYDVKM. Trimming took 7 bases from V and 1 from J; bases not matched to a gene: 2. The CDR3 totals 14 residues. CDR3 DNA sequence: TGTGCCAGCAAGGGACAGGAGAACACCGGGGAGCTGTTTTTT. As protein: CASKGQENTGELFF.

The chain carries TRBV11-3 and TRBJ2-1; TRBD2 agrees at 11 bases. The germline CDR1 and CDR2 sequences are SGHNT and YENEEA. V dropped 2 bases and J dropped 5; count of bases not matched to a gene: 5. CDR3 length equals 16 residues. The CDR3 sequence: CASSLRGTSGHNEQFF. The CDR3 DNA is TGTGCCAGCAGCTTACGCGGGACTAGCGGCCACAATGAGCAGTTCTTC.

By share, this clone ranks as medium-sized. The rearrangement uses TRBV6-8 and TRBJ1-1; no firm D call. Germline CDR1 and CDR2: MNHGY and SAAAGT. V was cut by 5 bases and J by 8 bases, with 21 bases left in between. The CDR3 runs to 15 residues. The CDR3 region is CASSNTGSSSGEAFF. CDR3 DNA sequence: TGTGCCAGCAGTAACACGGGTAGTTCGTCGGGGGAAGCTTTCTTT.

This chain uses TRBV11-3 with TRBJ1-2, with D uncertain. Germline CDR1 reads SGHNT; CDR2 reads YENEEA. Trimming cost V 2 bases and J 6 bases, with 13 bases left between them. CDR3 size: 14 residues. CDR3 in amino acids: CASSLSMLQNGYTF. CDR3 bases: TGTGCCAGCAGCTTATCAATGCTACAGAATGGCTACACCTTC.

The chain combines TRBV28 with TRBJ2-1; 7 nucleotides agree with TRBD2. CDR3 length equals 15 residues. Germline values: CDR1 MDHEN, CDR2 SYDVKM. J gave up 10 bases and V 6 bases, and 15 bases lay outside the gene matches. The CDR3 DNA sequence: TGTGCCAGCAGCGGAGGGCTAGCGGCATGGGGGGAGCAGTTCTTC. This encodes CASSGGLAAWGEQFF.

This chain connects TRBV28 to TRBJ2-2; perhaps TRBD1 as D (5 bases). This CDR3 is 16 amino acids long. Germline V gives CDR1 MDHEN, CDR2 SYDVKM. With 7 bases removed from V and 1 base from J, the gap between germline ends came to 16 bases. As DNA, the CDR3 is TGTGCCAGCACCACAGGCGCCTACATGAACACCGGGGAGCTGTTTTTT. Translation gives CASTTGAYMNTGELFF.

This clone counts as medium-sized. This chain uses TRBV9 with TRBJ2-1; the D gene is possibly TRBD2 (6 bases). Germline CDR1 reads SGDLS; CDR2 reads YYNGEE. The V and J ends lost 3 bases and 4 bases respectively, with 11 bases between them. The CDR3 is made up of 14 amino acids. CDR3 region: CASSDGLPYNEQFF. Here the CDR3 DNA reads TGTGCCAGCAGCGACGGACTACCATACAATGAGCAGTTCTTC. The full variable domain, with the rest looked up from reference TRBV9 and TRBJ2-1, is DSGVTQTPKHLITATGQRVTLRCSPRSGDLSVYWYQQSLDQGLQFLIQYYNGEERAKGNILERFSAQQFPDLHSELNLSSLELGDSALYFCASSDGLPYNEQFFGPGTRLTVL.

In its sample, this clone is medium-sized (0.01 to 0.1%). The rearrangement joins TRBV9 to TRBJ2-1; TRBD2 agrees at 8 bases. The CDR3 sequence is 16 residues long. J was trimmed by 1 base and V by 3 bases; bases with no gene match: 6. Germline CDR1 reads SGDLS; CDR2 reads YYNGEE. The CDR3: CASSGLAGQSYNEQFF. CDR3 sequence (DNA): TGTGCCAGCAGCGGGTTAGCGGGGCAATCCTACAATGAGCAGTTCTTC.

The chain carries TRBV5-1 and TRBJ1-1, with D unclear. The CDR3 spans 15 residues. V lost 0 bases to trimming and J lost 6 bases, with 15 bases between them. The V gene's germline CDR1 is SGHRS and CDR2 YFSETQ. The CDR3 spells CASSLEGSGLPEAFF. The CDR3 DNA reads TGCGCCAGCAGCTTGGAAGGCTCGGGGTTGCCTGAAGCTTTCTTT. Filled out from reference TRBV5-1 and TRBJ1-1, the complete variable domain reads KAGVTQTPRYLIKTRGQQVTLSCSPISGHRSVSWYQQTPGQGLQFLFEYFSETQRNKGNFPGRFSGRQFSNSRSEMNVSTLELGDSALYLCASSLEGSGLPEAFFGQGTRLTVV.

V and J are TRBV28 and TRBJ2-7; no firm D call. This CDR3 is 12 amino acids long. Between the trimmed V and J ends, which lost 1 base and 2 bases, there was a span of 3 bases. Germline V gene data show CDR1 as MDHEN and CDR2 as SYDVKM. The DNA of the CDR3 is TGTGCCAGCAGTTTATCAACCTACGAGCAGTACTTC. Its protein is CASSLSTYEQYF.

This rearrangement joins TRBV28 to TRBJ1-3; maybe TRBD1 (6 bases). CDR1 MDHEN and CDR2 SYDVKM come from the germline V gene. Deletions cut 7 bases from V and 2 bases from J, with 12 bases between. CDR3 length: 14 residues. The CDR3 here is CASKGGLPGNTIYF. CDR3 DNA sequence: TGTGCCAGCAAAGGGGGGCTGCCTGGAAACACCATATATTTT.

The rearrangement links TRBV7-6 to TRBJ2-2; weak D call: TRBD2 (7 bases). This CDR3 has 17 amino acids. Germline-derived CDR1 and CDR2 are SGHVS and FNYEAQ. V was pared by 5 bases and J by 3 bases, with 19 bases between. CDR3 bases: TGTGCCAGCAGCCAAGGGGGGGCAGGGATCGACACCGGGGAGCTGTTTTTT. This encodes CASSQGGAGIDTGELFF.

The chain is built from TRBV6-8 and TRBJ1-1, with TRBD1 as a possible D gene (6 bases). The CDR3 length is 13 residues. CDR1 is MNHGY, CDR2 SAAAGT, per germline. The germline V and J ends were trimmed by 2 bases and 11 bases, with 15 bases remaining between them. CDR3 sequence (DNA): TGTGCCAGCAGTTACCCTGCGGGGGGCAACGCTTTCTTT. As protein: CASSYPAGGNAFF.

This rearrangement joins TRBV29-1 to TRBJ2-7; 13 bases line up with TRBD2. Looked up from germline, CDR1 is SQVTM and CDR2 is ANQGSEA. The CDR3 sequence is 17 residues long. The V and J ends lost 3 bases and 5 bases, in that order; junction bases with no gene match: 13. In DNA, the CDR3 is TGCAGCGTTGAGAGCCCGAGGGGGACTAGCGGGAATAACGAGCAGTACTTC. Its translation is CSVESPRGTSGNNEQYF.

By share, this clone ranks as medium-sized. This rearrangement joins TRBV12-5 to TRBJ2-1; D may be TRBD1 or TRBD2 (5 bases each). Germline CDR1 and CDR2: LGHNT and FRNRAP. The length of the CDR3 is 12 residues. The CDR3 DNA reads TGTGCCAGCAACCAATTCGGGGCTGAGCAGTTCTTC. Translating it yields CASNQFGAEQFF. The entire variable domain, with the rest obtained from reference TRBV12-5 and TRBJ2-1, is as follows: DARVTQTPRHKVTEMGQEVTMRCQPILGHNTVFWYRQTMMQGLELLAYFRNRAPLDDSGMPKDRFSAEMPDATLATLKIQPSEPRDSAVYFCASNQFGAEQFFGPGTRLTVL.

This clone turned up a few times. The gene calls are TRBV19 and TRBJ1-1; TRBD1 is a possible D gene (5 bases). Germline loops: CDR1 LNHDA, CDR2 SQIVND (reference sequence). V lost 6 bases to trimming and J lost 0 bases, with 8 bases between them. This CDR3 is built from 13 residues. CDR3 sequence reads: CASRRGLNTEAFF. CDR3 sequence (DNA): TGTGCCAGTAGACGGGGCCTGAACACTGAAGCTTTCTTT.

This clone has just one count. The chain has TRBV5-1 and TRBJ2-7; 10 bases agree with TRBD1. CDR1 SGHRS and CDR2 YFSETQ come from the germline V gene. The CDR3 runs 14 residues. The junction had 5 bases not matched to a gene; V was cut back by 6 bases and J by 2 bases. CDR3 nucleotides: TGCGCCAGCACCTTCGGACAGGGGGCCTACGAGCAGTACTTC. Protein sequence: CASTFGQGAYEQYF.

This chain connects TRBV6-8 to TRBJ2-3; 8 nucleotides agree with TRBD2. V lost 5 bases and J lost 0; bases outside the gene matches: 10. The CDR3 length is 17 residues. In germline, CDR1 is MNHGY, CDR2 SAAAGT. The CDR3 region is CASSVNLRGVSTDTQYF. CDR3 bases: TGTGCCAGCAGTGTAAACCTGCGGGGGGTTAGCACAGATACGCAGTATTTT.

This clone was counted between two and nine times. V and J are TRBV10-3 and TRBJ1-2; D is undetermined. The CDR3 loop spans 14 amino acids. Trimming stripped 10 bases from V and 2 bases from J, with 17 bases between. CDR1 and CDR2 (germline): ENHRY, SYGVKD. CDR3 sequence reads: CATLDPRSNYGYTF. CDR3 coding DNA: TGTGCCACACTAGACCCAAGATCCAACTATGGCTACACCTTC.

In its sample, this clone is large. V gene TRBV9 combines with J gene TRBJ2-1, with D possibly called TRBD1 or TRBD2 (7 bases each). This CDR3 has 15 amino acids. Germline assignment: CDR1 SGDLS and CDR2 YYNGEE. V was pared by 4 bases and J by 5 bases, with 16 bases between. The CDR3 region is CASSPRGDRNNEQFF. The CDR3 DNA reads TGTGCCAGCAGCCCTCGGGGGGACAGAAACAATGAGCAGTTCTTC.

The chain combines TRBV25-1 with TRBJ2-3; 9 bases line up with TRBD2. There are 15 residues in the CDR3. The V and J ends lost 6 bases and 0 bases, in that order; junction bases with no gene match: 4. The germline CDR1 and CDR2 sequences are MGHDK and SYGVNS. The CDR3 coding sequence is TGTGCCAGCAGGGATACTAGCGGGAGCACAGATACGCAGTATTTT. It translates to CASRDTSGSTDTQYF.

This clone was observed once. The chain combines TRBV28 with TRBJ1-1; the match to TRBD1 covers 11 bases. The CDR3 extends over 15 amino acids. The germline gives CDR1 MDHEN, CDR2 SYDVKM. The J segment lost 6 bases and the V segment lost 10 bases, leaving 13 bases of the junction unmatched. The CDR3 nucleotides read TGTGCCACCCTGCGGGGGACAGGGGGTTCATCTGAAGCTTTCTTT. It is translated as CATLRGTGGSSEAFF.

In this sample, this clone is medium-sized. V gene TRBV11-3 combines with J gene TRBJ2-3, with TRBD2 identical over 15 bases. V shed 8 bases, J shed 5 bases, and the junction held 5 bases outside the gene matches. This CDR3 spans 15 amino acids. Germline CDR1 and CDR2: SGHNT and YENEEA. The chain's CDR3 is CASGLAGGPEDTQYF. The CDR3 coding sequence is TGTGCCAGCGGACTAGCGGGGGGGCCCGAAGATACGCAGTATTTT.

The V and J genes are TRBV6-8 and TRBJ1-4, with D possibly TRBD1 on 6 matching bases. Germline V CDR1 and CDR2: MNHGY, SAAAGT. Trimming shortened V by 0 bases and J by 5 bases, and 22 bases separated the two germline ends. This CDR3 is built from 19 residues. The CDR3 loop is CASSYSAVLRGGGNEKLFF. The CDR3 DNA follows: TGTGCCAGCAGTTACTCGGCCGTCCTCAGGGGCGGGGGGAATGAAAAACTGTTTTTT.

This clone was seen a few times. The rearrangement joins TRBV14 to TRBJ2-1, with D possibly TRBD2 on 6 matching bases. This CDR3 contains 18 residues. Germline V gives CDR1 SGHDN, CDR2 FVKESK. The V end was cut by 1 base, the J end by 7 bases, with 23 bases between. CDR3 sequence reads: CASSQVRWRDVETNEQFF. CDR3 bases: TGTGCCAGCAGCCAAGTGAGGTGGCGGGATGTCGAAACGAATGAGCAGTTCTTC.

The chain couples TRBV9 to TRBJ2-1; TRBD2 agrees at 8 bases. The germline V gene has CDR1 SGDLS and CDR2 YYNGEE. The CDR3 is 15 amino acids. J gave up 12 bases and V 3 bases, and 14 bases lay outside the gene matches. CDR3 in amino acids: CASSGMAGGPYRQFF. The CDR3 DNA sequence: TGTGCCAGCAGCGGCATGGCGGGGGGCCCTTATCGGCAGTTCTTC.

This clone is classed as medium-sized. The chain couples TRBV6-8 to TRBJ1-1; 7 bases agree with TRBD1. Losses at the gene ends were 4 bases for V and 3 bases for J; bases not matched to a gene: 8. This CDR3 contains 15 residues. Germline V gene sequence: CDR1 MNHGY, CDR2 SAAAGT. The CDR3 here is CASSSGATGDTEAFF. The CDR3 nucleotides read TGTGCCAGCAGTTCTGGGGCCACAGGGGACACTGAAGCTTTCTTT.

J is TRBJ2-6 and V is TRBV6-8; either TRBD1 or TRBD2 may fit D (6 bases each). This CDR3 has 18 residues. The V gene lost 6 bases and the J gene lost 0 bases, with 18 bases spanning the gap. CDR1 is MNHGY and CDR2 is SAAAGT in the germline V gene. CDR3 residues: CASSSGGYRRSGANVLTF. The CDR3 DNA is TGTGCCAGCAGCTCCGGGGGCTATAGACGCTCTGGGGCCAACGTCCTGACTTTC.